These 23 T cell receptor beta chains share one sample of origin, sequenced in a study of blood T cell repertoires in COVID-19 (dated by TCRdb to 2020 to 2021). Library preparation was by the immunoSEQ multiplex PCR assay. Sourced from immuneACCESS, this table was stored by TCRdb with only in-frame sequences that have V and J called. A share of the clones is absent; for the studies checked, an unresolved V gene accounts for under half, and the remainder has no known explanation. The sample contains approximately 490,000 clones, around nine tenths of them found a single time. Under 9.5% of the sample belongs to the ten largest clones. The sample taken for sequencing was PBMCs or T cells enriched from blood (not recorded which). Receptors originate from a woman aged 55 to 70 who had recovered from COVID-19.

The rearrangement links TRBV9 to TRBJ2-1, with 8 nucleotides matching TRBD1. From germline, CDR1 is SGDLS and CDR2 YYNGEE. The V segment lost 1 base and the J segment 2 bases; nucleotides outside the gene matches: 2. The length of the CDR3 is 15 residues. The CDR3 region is CASSVQGAAYNEQFF. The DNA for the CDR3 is TGTGCCAGCAGCGTACAGGGGGCTGCCTACAATGAGCAGTTCTTC.

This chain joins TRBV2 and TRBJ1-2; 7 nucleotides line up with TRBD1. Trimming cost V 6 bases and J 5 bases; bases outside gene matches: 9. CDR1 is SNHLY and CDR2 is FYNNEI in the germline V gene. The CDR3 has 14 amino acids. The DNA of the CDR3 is TGTGCCAGCAGCCCGGACAGGACTGCTTATGGCTACACCTTC. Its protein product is CASSPDRTAYGYTF. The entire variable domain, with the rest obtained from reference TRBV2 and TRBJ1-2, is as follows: EPEVTQTPSHQVTQMGQEVILRCVPISNHLYFYWYRQILGQKVEFLVSFYNNEISEKSEIFDDQFSVERPDGSNFTLKIRSTKLEDSAMYFCASSPDRTAYGYTFGSGTRLTVV.

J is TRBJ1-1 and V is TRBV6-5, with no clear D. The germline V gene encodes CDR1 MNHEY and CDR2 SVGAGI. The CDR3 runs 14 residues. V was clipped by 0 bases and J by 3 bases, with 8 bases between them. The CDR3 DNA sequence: TGTGCCAGCAGTTACTCGAAAAGCCACACTGAAGCTTTCTTT. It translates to CASSYSKSHTEAFF.

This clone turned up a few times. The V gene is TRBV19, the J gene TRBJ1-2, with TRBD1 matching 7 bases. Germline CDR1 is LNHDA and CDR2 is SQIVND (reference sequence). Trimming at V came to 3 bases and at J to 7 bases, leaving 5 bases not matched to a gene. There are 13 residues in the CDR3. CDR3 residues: CASSMQGVPGYTF. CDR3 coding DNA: TGTGCCAGTAGTATGCAGGGGGTGCCTGGCTACACCTTC.

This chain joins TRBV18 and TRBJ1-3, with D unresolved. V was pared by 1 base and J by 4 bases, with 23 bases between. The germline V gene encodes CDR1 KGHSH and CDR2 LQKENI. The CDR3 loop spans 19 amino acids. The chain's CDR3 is CASSPQPPGLPRRGNTIYF. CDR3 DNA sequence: TGTGCCAGCTCACCACAACCCCCCGGACTCCCCCGCAGAGGAAACACCATATATTTT.

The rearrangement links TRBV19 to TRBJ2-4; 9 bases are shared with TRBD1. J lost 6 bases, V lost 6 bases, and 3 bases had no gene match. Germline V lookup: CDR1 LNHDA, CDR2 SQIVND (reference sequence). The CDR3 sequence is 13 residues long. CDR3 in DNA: TGTGCCAGTAGAGGGACAGGGATAAACATTCAGTACTTC. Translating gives CASRGTGINIQYF.

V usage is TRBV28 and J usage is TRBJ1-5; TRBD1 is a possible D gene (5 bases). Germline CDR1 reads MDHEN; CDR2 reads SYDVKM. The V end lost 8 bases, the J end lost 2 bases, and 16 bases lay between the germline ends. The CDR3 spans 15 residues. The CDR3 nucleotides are TGTGCCAGCGGCTCATCAGGGCTCCGCAATCAGCCCCAGCATTTT. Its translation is CASGSSGLRNQPQHF.

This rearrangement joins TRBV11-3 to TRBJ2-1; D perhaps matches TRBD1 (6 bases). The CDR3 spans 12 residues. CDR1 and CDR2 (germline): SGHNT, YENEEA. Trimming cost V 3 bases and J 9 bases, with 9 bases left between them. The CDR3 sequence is CASSFLGGEQFF. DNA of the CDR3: TGTGCCAGCAGCTTCCTAGGGGGTGAGCAGTTCTTC.

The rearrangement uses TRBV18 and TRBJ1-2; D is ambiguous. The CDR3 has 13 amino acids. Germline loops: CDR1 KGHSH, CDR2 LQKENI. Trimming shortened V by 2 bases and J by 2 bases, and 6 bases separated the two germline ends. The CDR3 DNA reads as TGTGCCAGCTCACCAGAGGGAAACTATGGCTACACCTTC. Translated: CASSPEGNYGYTF.

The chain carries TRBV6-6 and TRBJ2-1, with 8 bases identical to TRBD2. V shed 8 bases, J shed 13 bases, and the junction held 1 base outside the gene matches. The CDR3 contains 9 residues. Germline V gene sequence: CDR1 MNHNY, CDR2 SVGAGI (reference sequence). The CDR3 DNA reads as TGTGCCAGCGGACTAGCTCAGTTCTTC. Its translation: CASGLAQFF.

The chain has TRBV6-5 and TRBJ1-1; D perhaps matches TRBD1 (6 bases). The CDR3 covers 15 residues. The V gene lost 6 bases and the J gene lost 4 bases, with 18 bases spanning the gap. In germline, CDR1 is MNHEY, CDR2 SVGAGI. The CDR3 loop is CASRTLGGGGTEAFF. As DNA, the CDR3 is TGTGCCAGCAGGACCCTTGGGGGAGGGGGCACTGAAGCTTTCTTT.

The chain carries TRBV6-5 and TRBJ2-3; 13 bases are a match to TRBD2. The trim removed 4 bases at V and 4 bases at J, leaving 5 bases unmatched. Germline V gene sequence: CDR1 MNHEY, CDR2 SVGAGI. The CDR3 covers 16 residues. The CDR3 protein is CASSLTGTSGADTQYF. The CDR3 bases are TGTGCCAGCAGTTTAACCGGGACTAGCGGGGCAGATACGCAGTATTTT.

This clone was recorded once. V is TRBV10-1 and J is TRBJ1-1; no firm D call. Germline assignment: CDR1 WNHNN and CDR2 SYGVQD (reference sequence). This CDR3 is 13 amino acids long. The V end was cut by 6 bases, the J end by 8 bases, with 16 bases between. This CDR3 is CASSPELPSEAFF. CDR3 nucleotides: TGCGCCAGCAGCCCTGAACTCCCTTCGGAAGCTTTCTTT.

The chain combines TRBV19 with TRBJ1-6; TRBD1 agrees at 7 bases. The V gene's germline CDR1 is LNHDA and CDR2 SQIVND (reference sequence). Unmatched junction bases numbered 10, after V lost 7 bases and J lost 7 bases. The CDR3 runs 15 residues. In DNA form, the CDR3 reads TGTGCCAGTAACCCAACAGGGGTTGAAAATTCACCCCTCCACTTT. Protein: CASNPTGVENSPLHF. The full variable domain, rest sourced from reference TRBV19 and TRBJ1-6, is DGGITQSPKYLFRKEGQNVTLSCEQNLNHDAMYWYRQDPGQGLRLIYYSQIVNDFQKGDIAEGYSVSREKKESFPLTVTSAQKNPTAFYLCASNPTGVENSPLHFGNGTRLTVT.

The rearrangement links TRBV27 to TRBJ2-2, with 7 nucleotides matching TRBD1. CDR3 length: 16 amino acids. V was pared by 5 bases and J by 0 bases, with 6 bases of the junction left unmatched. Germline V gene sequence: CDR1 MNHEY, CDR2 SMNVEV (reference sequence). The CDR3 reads CASSLPGQANTGELFF. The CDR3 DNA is TGTGCCAGCAGTCTTCCCGGACAGGCGAACACCGGGGAGCTGTTTTTT.

CDR3 in DNA: TGTGCCAGTAGTATGGCCCGTAGCGGCCCCCAAGAGACCCAGTACTTC. Translated: CASSMARSGPQETQYF. The V gene is TRBV19, the J gene TRBJ2-5; D possibly corresponds to TRBD2 (6 bases). The CDR3 loop spans 16 amino acids. The V gene lost 3 bases and the J gene lost 1 base, with 15 bases spanning the gap. Germline assignment: CDR1 LNHDA and CDR2 SQIVND (reference sequence).

The CDR3, as DNA: TGTGCCTGGAGTGTAGGACTAGTCGGCTACATCAATGAGCAGTTCTTC. Translated, it gives CAWSVGLVGYINEQFF. The chain joins TRBV30 to TRBJ2-1; TRBD2 agrees at 7 bases. This CDR3 spans 16 amino acids. Germline CDR1 is GTSNPN and CDR2 is SVGIG (reference sequence). Trimming took 0 bases from V and 6 from J; bases not matched to a gene: 11.

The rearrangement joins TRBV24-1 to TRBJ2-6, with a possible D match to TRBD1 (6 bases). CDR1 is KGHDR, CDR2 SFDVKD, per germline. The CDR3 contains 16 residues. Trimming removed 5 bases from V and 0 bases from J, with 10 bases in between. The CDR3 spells CATSGTATSGANVLTF. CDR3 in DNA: TGTGCCACCAGTGGGACAGCAACCTCTGGGGCCAACGTCCTGACTTTC.

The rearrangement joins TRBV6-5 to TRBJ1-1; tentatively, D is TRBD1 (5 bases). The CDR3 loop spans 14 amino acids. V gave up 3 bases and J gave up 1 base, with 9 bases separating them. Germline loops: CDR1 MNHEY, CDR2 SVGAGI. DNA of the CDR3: TGTGCCAGCAGTTATGGACAAAGGAACACTGAAGCTTTCTTT. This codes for CASSYGQRNTEAFF.

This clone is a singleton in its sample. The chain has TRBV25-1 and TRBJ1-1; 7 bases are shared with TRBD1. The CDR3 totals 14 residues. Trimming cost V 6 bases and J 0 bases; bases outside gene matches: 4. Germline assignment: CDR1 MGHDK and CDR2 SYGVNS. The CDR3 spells CASRPGTVNTEAFF. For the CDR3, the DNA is TGTGCCAGCAGACCCGGGACAGTGAACACTGAAGCTTTCTTT.

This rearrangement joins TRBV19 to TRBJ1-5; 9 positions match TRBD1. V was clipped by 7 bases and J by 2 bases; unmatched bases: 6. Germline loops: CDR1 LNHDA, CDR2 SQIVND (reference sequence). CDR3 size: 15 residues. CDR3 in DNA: TGTGCCAGTACACGTTGGACAGGGGGCAATCAGCCCCAGCATTTT. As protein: CASTRWTGGNQPQHF.

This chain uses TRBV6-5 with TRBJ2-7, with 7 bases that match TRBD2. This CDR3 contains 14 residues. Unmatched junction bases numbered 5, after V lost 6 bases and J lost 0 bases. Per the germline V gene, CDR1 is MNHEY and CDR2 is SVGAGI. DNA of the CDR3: TGTGCCAGCAGGCCGAGCGGGGCCTCCTACGAGCAGTACTTC. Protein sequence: CASRPSGASYEQYF.

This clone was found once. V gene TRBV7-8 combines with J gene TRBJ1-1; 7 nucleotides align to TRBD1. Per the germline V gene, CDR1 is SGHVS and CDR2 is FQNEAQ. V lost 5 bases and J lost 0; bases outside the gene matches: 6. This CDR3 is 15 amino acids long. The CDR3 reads CASSPVQGLNTEAFF. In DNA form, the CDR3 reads TGTGCCAGCAGCCCCGTACAGGGGCTGAACACTGAAGCTTTCTTT.